This TCR beta chain derives from a study of T cell responses to AZD1222 COVID-19 vaccine. Study-wide context: Second-dose intervals of approximately 4 or approximately 12 weeks were pooled.

TCRdb's copy holds only in-frame clones and misses some; the assay was immunoSEQ multiplex PCR. This table holds some 100,000 clones, approximately 90% found once. Germline CDR1 reads MDHEN; CDR2 reads SYDVKM. CDR3 length: 15 amino acids. V shed 5 bases, J shed 9 bases, and the junction held 14 bases outside the gene matches. The V call is TRBV28, the J call TRBJ2-5, with 8 bases that match TRBD2. The receptor was derived from an adult in good health. This specimen was peripheral blood, taken on day 0 of AZD1222 vaccination. CDR3 in amino acids: CASSDTGLGLWAQYF. The CDR3 nucleotides read TGTGCCAGCAGTGACACGGGACTAGGGCTTTGGGCCCAGTACTTC. Full variable domain (outside the CDR3, taken from reference TRBV28 and TRBJ2-5): DVKVTQSSRYLVKRTGEKVFLECVQDMDHENMFWYRQDPGLGLRLIYFSYDVKMKEKGDIPEGYSVSREKKERFSLILESASTNQTSMYLCASSDTGLGLWAQYFGPGTRLLVL.